This entry describes one TCR beta chain. As originally analysed: Using reference gene primer amplification, nucleated cell counts were estimated. This table comes from immunoSEQ multiplex PCR, and its TCRdb copy is limited to in-frame clones, with some not included. Clone size and V and J calls were adopted from that table, with D and trimming inferred from the DNA. The sample lists around 200,000 clones; over 75% were seen once. The entry originates in a study of blood T cell repertoires in COVID-19. For the study at large: Samples taken during acute and convalescent COVID-19 were collected in the United States, Italy and Spain. Nucleic acid was either cDNA or gDNA, and it came from T cells, B-cell-depleted T cells, or PBMCs.

This CDR3 is built from 12 residues. Looked up from germline, CDR1 is SEHNR and CDR2 is FQNEAQ (reference sequence). The ends were cut back, 5 bases at V and 2 bases at J, with 7 bases in the middle. Sequencing used peripheral blood. The origin of this receptor is a man between 60 and 75 years old with acute or convalescent COVID-19. This chain joins TRBV7-9 and TRBJ2-7, with no clear D. In nucleotides, the CDR3 is TGTGCCAGCAGCCGAGAAACCTACGAGCAGTACTTC. Translating gives CASSRETYEQYF. Combining the CDR3 with reference TRBV7-9 and TRBJ2-7 gives the whole variable domain DTGVSQNPRHKITKRGQNVTFRCDPISEHNRLYWYRQTLGQGPEFLTYFQNEAQLEKSRLLSDRFSAERPKGSFSTLEIQRTEQGDSAMYLCASSRETYEQYFGPGTRLTVT.